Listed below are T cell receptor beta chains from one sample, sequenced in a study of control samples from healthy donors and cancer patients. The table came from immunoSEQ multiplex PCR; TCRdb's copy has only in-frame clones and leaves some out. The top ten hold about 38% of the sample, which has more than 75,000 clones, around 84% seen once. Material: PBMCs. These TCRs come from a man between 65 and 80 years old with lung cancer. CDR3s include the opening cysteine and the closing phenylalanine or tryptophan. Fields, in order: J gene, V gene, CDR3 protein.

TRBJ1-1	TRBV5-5	CASSYSGADYAEAFF
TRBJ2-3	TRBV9	CASSGRTDTQYF
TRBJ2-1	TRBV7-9	CASSLYRGPFYNEQFF
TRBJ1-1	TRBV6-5	CASSRQGARAFF
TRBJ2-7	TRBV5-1	CASSLAIGAGAGSYEQYF
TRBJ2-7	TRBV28	CASSTRPYEQYF
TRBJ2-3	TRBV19	CASSIEGARTDTQYF
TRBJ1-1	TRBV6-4	CASSDTSMNTEAFF
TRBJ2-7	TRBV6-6	CASGQGGEQYF
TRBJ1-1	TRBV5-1	CASGDNRGEAFF
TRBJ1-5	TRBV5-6	CASSIGTFRNQPQHF
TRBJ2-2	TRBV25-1	CASSEKLGGKYAGELFF
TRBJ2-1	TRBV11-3	CASSSLEANEQFF
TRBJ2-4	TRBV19	CASSIGSGTALTGQYF
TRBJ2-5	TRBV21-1	CASSKTPTGREETQYF
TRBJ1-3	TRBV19	CASQDRDRAGNTIYF
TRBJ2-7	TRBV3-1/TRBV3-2	CASSPVRGGPYEQYF
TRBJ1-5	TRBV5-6	CASSRVGVSNQPQHF
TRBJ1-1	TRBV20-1	CSAKQNTEAFF
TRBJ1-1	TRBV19	CASTLRDRGYEAFF
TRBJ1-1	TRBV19	CASSPNGGIAFF
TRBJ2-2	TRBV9	CASSFGLAGGNTGELFF
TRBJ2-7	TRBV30	CAWSLAGGIYEQYF
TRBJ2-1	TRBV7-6	CASSPVVAGGPWEQFF